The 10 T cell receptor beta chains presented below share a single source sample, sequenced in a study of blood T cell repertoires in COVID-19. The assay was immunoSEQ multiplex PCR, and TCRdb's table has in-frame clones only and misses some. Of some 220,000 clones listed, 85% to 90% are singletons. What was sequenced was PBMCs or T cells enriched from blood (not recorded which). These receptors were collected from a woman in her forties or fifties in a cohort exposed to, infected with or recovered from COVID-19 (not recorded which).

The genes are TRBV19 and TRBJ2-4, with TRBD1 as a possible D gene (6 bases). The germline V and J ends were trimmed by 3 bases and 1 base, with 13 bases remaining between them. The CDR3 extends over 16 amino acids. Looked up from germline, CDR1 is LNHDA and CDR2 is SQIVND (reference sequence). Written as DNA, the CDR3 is TGTGCCAGTAGTATCCTACAGGGTCTCGCCAAAAACATTCAGTACTTC. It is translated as CASSILQGLAKNIQYF.

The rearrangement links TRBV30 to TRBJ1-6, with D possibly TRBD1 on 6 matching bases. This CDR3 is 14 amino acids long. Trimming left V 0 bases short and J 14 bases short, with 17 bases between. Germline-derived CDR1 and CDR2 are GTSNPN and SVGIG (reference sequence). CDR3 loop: CAWSVQDSFGALHF. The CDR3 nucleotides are TGTGCCTGGAGTGTACAGGACAGCTTTGGGGCCCTCCACTTT.

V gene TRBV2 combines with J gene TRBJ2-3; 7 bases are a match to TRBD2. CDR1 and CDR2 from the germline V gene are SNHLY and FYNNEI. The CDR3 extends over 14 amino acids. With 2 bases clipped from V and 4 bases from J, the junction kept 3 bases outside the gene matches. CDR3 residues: CASSEPRGSDTQYF. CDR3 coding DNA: TGTGCCAGCAGTGAACCGCGGGGGTCAGATACGCAGTATTTT. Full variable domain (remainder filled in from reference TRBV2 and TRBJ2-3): EPEVTQTPSHQVTQMGQEVILRCVPISNHLYFYWYRQILGQKVEFLVSFYNNEISEKSEIFDDQFSVERPDGSNFTLKIRSTKLEDSAMYFCASSEPRGSDTQYFGPGTRLTVL.

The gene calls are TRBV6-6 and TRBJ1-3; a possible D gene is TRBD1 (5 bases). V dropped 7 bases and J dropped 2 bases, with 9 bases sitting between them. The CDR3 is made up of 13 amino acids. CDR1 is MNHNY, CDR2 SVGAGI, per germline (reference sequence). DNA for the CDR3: TGTGCCAGCACCGTGGGGCCTGGAAACACCATATATTTT. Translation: CASTVGPGNTIYF.

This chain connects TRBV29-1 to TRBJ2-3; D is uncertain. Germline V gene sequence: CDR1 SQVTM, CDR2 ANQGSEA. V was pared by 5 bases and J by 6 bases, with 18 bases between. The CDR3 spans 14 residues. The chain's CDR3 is CSVTGLNNRDTQYF. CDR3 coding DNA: TGCAGCGTTACGGGTTTAAACAATAGGGATACGCAGTATTTT.

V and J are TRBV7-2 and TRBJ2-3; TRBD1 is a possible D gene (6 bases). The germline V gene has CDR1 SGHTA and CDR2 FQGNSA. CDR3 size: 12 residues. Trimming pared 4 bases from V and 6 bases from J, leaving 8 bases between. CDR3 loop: CASSSRGDTQYF. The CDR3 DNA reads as TGTGCCAGCAGCTCAAGGGGGGATACGCAGTATTTT.

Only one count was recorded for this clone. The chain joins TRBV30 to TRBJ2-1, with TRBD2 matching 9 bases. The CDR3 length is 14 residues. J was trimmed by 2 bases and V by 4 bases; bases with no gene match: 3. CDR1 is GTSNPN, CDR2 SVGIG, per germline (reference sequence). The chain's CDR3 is CAWTGLATYNEQFF. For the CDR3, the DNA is TGTGCCTGGACCGGACTAGCGACCTACAATGAGCAGTTCTTC.

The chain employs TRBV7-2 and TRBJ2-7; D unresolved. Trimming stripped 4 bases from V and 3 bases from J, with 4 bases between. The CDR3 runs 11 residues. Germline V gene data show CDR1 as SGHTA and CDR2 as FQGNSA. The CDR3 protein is CASSSVYEQYF. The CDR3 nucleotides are TGTGCCAGCAGCTCCGTCTACGAGCAGTACTTC.

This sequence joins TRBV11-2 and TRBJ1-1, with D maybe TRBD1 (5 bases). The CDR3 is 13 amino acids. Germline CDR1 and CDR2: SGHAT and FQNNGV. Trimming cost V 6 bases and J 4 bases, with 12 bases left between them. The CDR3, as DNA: TGTGCCAGCAGGGTTGGCGGGGCCACTGAAGCTTTCTTT. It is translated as CASRVGGATEAFF. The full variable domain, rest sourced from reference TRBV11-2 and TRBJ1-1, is EAGVAQSPRYKIIEKRQSVAFWCNPISGHATLYWYQQILGQGPKLLIQFQNNGVVDDSQLPKDRFSAERLKGVDSTLKIQPAKLEDSAVYLCASRVGGATEAFFGQGTRLTVV.

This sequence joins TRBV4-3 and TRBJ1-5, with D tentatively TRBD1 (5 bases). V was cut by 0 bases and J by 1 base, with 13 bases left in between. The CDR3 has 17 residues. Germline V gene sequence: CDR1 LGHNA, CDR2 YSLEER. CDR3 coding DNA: TGCGCCAGCAGCCAAGATAGAGGGGCGGGGAGCAATCAGCCCCAGCATTTT. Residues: CASSQDRGAGSNQPQHF.